This is a list of T cell receptor beta chains from one sample in a study of blood T cells in healthy people across ages. From the 5' RACE reads, TCRdb called clonotypes with MiXCR, one entry per CDR3 protein. The sample consists of 700,000 to 900,000 distinct CDR3 sequences, about 53% of them appearing once. The sample consisted of blood. The origin of the receptors is a man older than 75 in good health. Each CDR3 is given with its conserved first and last residue. Each record gives: D gene, V gene, J gene, clone size, CDR3 protein, CDR3 DNA. The D gene is left open where the match is weak. Clone size is stated in some rows and not others, as once, few, many or a class when expanded.

TRBD2	TRBV12-3/TRBV12-4	TRBJ2-3	.	CASSRLADTDTQYF	TGTGCCAGCAGCCGACTAGCGGACACAGATACGCAGTATTTT
TRBD2	TRBV12-3/TRBV12-4	TRBJ2-5	once	CASSSGTGRRRESREAQYF	TGTGCCAGCAGTTCAGGGACTGGTCGTCGACGGGAATCCCGGGAGGCCCAGTACTTC
.	TRBV29-1	TRBJ2-5	few	CSGLGTGKETQYF	TGCAGCGGTTTAGGGACGGGAAAAGAGACCCAGTACTTC
TRBD1	TRBV28	TRBJ1-6	.	CASKPQGAGNNSPLHF	TGTGCCAGCAAACCACAGGGGGCGGGGAATAATTCACCCCTCCACTTT
.	TRBV29-1	TRBJ2-7	.	CSVEDWQRDSYEQYF	TGCAGCGTTGAAGATTGGCAGAGGGACTCCTACGAGCAGTACTTC
TRBD1	TRBV28	TRBJ2-4	few	CASSLTDRAENIQYF	TGTGCCAGCAGTTTAACGGACAGGGCGGAAAACATTCAGTACTTC
.	TRBV7-6	TRBJ2-7	few	CASQFTEGAYEQYF	TGTGCCAGCCAGTTTACAGAGGGGGCCTACGAGCAGTACTTC
.	TRBV25-1	TRBJ1-1	few	CASSEVGFTEAFF	TGTGCCAGCAGTGAAGTAGGGTTCACTGAAGCTTTCTTT
.	TRBV6-2/TRBV6-3	TRBJ2-1	few	CASSSSVNEQFF	TGTGCCAGCAGTTCTAGCGTCAATGAGCAGTTCTTC
.	TRBV6-2/TRBV6-3	TRBJ2-1	.	CASRWAEYNEQFF	TGTGCCAGCAGATGGGCGGAGTACAATGAGCAGTTCTTC
.	TRBV5-1	TRBJ2-2	.	CASSLDTLGGELFF	TGCGCCAGCAGCTTGGACACCTTAGGAGGGGAGCTGTTTTTT
.	TRBV5-1	TRBJ2-1	once	CASSLYSASSYNEQFF	TGCGCCAGCAGCTTGTATAGCGCCAGCTCCTACAATGAGCAGTTCTTC
TRBD2	TRBV29-1	TRBJ2-7	.	CSGTLGAGDAYEQYF	TGCAGCGGTACCCTCGGAGCGGGAGACGCCTACGAGCAGTACTTC
.	TRBV3-1	TRBJ2-7	.	CASSQGGVGEQYF	TGTGCCAGCAGCCAAGGAGGGGTGGGCGAGCAGTACTTC
.	TRBV20-1	TRBJ2-1	few	CSASSYNEQFF	TGCAGTGCTAGTTCCTACAATGAGCAGTTCTTC
TRBD1	TRBV29-1	TRBJ2-4	many	CSALTGVKNIQYF	TGCAGCGCGCTCACAGGGGTTAAAAACATTCAGTACTTC
TRBD1	TRBV24-1	TRBJ2-7	.	CATSDSGTGFYEQYF	TGTGCCACCAGTGATTCCGGGACAGGCTTCTACGAGCAGTACTTC
.	TRBV20-1	TRBJ2-7	.	CSAERVGSYGQYF	TGCAGTGCTGAGCGAGTAGGCTCCTACGGGCAGTACTTC
TRBD2	TRBV29-1	TRBJ2-3	.	CSASGSTRADTQYF	TGCAGCGCGAGCGGGAGCACCAGGGCAGATACGCAGTATTTT
.	TRBV5-1	TRBJ2-5	few	CASSPGGSGSVETQYF	TGCGCCAGCAGCCCGGGTGGCAGCGGAAGTGTGGAGACCCAGTATTTC
TRBD2	TRBV5-1	TRBJ2-3	.	CASSFKRGTSTDTQYF	TGCGCCAGCAGCTTTAAGCGGGGTACTAGCACAGATACGCAGTATTTT
.	TRBV10-1	TRBJ2-7	.	CASSSGPNEQYF	TGCGCCAGCTCGTCGGGTCCCAATGAGCAGTACTTC
.	TRBV20-1	TRBJ1-4	.	CSATAGQPRAEKLFF	TGCAGTGCTACTGCGGGACAACCCCGCGCGGAAAAACTGTTTTTT
.	TRBV6-2/TRBV6-3	TRBJ2-3	.	CASSHGVSDTQYF	TGTGCCAGCAGTCACGGAGTCTCAGATACGCAGTATTTT
.	TRBV28	TRBJ2-1	once	CASPSNEQFF	TGTGCCAGCCCTAGCAATGAGCAGTTCTTC
.	TRBV7-2	TRBJ2-3	many	CASSLDLLDTQYF	TGTGCCAGCAGCTTAGATCTCTTAGATACGCAGTATTTT
.	TRBV29-1	TRBJ2-4	.	CSVELVNIQYF	TGCAGCGTTGAGTTGGTGAACATTCAGTACTTC
.	TRBV13	TRBJ1-5	.	CASSLGGYNQPRHF	TGTGCCAGCAGCTTAGGGGGATACAATCAGCCCCGGCATTTT
TRBD1	TRBV9	TRBJ2-7	.	CASSTQDRGSYEQYF	TGTGCCAGCAGCACCCAGGACAGGGGCTCCTACGAGCAGTACTTC
TRBD2	TRBV20-1	TRBJ2-3	.	CSARGFRTSGGRSTTDTQYF	TGCAGTGCTAGAGGTTTCCGGACTAGCGGAGGGAGGTCCACCACAGATACGCAGTATTTT
.	TRBV12-3/TRBV12-4	TRBJ1-2	.	CASTDNRANYDYTF	TGTGCCAGCACCGATAACAGGGCGAACTATGACTACACCTTC
.	TRBV13	TRBJ2-1	.	CASGEKQFF	TGTGCCAGCGGGGAGAAGCAGTTCTTC
.	TRBV29-1	TRBJ1-4	.	CSVTLATNEKLFF	TGCAGCGTAACTTTAGCAACTAATGAAAAACTGTTTTTT
TRBD2	TRBV6-1	TRBJ2-1	.	CASSELSGLVYNEQFF	TGTGCCAGCAGTGAACTGTCGGGACTAGTTTACAATGAGCAGTTCTTC
TRBD2	TRBV5-1	TRBJ2-6	few	CASSLLGRLAGRSSGANVLTF	TGCGCCAGCAGCTTATTAGGTCGGCTAGCGGGAAGAAGCTCTGGGGCCAACGTCCTGACTTTC
.	TRBV27	TRBJ2-3	few	CASSLGAPDTQYF	TGTGCCAGCAGTTTAGGCGCCCCAGATACGCAGTATTTT
.	TRBV3-1	TRBJ2-5	.	CASSRLMRLETQYF	TGTGCCAGCAGCCGTTTAATGCGGCTGGAGACCCAGTACTTC
TRBD2	TRBV7-9	TRBJ2-1	.	CASAGRLAKYFYNEQFF	TGTGCCAGCGCGGGGCGACTAGCGAAATACTTCTACAATGAGCAGTTCTTC
.	TRBV4-3	TRBJ2-1	.	CASSDSGYNEQFF	TGCGCCAGCAGCGATTCGGGGTACAATGAGCAGTTCTTC
TRBD2	TRBV20-1	TRBJ2-7	.	CSARDGRASYEQYF	TGCAGTGCTAGAGACGGGAGGGCCTCCTACGAGCAGTACTTC
.	TRBV25-1	TRBJ2-7	few	CASSSLGVREQYF	TGTGCCAGCAGCTCCCTGGGGGTGCGCGAGCAGTACTTC
TRBD2	TRBV7-2	TRBJ2-3	.	CASRETGGRFTQYF	TGTGCCAGCAGGGAGACTGGCGGGAGATTCACGCAGTATTTT
TRBD1	TRBV27	TRBJ2-7	.	CASSFRRQGRSYEQYF	TGTGCCAGCAGTTTCCGGAGACAGGGGCGATCCTACGAGCAGTACTTC